This T cell receptor beta chain was identified during a study of early T cells in non-severe SARS-CoV-2 infection. Whole-study results and caveats: Matches to VDJdb favored anti-spike CD8 responses and missed private and CD4 specificities.

In the library, individual cDNA molecules carried attached unique molecular identifiers. TCRdb used MiXCR to reprocess the 5' RACE reads, holding one entry per CDR3 protein. The data hold 85,000 to 95,000 distinct CDR3 sequences, with approximately 15% observed a single time. Comments on this clonotype: Its antigen remains unknown.

V gave up 0 bases and J gave up 6 bases, with 9 bases separating them. Germline CDR1 is SGDLS and CDR2 is YYNGEE. The CDR3 length is 13 residues. The clonotype was recovered from an adult who was a healthcare worker with PCR-confirmed SARS-CoV-2 infection or an uninfected control (not recorded which). This rearrangement joins TRBV9 to TRBJ1-2; D is ambiguous. Sequences were obtained from whole blood. As DNA, the CDR3 is TGTGCCAGCAGCGTAGGAACGGATCATGGCTACACCTTC. Translation: CASSVGTDHGYTF.